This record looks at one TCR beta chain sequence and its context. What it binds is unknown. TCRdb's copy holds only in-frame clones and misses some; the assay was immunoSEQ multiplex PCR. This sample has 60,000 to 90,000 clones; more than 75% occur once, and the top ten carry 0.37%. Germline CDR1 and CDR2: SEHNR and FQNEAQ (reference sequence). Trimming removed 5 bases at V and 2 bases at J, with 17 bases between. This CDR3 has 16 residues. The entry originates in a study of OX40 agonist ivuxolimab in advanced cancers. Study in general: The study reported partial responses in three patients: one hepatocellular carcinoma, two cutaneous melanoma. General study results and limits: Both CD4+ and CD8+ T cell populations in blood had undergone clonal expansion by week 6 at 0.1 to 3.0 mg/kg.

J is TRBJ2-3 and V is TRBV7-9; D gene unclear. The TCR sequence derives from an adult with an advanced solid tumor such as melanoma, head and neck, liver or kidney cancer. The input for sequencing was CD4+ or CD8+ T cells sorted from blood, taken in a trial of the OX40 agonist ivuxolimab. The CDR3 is CASSPPPRTYTDTQYF. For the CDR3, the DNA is TGTGCCAGCAGCCCCCCTCCCAGGACCTACACAGATACGCAGTATTTT.